This T cell receptor (beta chain) comes out of a study of CD8 T cells in ankylosing spondylitis. For TCR beta, libraries came from quantitative 5'-RACE with molecular barcodes. TCRdb reprocessed the 5' RACE reads with MiXCR, giving one entry per CDR3 protein. The sample carries a few hundred thousand distinct CDR3 sequences, roughly 10% recorded once. Overall study findings and caveats: CD8+ disease-linked clones were present at relatively low frequencies in blood. Roughly 8 highly homologous variants formed a TCR beta motif that appeared characteristic of ankylosing spondylitis blood.

This clonotype was recorded at least ten times. Its antigen remains unidentified. The specimen sequenced was blood, either unsorted or a sorted T cell fraction (not recorded which). This TCR was sampled from a male donor with ankylosing spondylitis or in good health (not recorded which).

This chain's CDR3 is CSARGDTSTDTQYF. CDR3 coding DNA: TGCAGTGCTAGAGGTGACACAAGCACAGATACGCAGTATTTT. The chain employs TRBV20-1 and TRBJ2-3; D gene unclear. V was cut by 1 base and J by 0 bases, with 8 bases left in between. The CDR3 spans 14 residues. CDR1 and CDR2 from the germline V gene are DFQATT and SNEGSKA (reference sequence).